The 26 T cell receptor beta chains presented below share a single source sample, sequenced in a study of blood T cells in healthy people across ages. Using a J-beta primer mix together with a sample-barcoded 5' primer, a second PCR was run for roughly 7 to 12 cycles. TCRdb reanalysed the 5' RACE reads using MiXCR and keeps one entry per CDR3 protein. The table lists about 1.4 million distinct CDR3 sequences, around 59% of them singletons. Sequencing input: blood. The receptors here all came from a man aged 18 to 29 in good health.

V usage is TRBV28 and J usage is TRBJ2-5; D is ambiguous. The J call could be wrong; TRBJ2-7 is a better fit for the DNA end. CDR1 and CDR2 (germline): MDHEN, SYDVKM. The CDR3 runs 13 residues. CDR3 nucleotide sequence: TGTGCCAGCAGTGTAACCCATAAACGCGAGCAGTACTTC. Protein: CASSVTHKREQYF.

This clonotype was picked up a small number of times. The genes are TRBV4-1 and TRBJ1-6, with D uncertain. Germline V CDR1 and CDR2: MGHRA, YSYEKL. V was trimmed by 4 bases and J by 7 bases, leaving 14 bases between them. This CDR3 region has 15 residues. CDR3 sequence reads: CASSPQPGRNSPLHF. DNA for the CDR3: TGCGCCAGCAGCCCCCAACCGGGCCGAAATTCACCCCTCCACTTT.

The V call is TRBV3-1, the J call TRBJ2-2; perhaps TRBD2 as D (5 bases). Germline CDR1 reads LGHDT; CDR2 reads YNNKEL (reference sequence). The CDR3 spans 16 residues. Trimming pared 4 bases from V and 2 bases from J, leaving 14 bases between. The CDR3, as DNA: TGTGCCAGCAGCCCGGGGTGGCCAATAAACACCGGGGAGCTGTTTTTT. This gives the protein CASSPGWPINTGELFF.

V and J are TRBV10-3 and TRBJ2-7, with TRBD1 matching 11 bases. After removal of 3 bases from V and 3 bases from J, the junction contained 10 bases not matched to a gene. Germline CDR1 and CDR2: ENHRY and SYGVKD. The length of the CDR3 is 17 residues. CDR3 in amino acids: CAISEGTGGFKDYEQYF. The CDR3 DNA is TGTGCCATCAGTGAAGGGACAGGGGGGTTTAAGGACTACGAGCAGTACTTC.

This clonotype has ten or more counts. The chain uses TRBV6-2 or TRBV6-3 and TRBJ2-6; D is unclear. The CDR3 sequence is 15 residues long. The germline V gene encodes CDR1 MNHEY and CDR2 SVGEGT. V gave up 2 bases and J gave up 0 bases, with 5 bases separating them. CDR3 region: CASSYESSGANVLTF. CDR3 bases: TGTGCCAGCAGTTACGAGAGCTCTGGGGCCAACGTCCTGACTTTC.

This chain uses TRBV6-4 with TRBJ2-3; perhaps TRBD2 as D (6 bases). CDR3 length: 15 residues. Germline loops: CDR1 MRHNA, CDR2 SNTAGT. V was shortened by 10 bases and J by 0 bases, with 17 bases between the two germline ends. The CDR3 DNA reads TGTGCCACCCGGAGGGGCTTATCTAGCACAGATACGCAGTATTTT. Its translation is CATRRGLSSTDTQYF.

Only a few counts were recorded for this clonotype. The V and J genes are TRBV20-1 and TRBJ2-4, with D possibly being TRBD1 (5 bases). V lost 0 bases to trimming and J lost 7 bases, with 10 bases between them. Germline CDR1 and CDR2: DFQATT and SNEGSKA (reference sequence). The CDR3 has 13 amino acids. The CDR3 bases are TGCAGTGCTAGAGACAGGGATTGGAACATTCAGTACTTC. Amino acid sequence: CSARDRDWNIQYF.

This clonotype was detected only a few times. The DNA of the CDR3 is TGTGCCAGCAGCGTCACAGGGGATCCCAACGAGCAGTACTTC. Residues: CASSVTGDPNEQYF. The V and J genes are TRBV9 and TRBJ2-7, with 7 nucleotides matching TRBD1. The CDR3 has 14 residues. The V segment lost 2 bases and the J segment 5 bases; nucleotides outside the gene matches: 7. The germline CDR1 and CDR2 sequences are SGDLS and YYNGEE.

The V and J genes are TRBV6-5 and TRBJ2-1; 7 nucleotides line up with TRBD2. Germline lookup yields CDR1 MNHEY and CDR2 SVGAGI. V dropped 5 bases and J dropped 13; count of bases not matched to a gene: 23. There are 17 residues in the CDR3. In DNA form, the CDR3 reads TGTGCCAGCAGTGTACTAGAAACTAGCGCAGCCCAAGAGACCCAGTTCTTC. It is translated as CASSVLETSAAQETQFF.

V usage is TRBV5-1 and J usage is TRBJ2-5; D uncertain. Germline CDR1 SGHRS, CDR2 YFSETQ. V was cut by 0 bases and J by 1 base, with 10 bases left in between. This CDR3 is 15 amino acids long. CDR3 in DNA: TGCGCCAGCAGCTTGGAAAACCCGAGCCAAGAGACCCAGTACTTC. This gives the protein CASSLENPSQETQYF.

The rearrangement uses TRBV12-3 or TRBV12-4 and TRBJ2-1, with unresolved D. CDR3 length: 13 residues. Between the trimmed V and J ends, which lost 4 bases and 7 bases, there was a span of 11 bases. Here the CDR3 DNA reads TGTGCCAGCAGTTGTGTTCCCGTGAATGAGCAGTTCTTC. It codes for CASSCVPVNEQFF.

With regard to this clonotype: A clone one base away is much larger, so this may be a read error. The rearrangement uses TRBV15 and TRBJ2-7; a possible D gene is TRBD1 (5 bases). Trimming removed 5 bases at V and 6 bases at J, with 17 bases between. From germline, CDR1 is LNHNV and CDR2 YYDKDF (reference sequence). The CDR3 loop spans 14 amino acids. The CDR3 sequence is CATSARDPGFEQYF. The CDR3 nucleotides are TGTGCCACCAGCGCCAGAGATCCAGGGTTCGAGCAGTACTTC.

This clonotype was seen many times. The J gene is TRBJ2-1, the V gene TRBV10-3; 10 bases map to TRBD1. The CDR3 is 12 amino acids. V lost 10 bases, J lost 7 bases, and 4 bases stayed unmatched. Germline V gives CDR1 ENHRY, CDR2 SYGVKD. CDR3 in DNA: TGTGCCACCGCGGGACAGGGGAATGAGCAGTTCTTC. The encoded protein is CATAGQGNEQFF.

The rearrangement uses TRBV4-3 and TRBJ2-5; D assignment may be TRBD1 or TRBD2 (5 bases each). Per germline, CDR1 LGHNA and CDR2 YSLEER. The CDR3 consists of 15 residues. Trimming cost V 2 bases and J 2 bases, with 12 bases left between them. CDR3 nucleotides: TGCGCCAGCAGCCAATCGCGGGCAGGGCAAGAGACCCAGTACTTC. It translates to CASSQSRAGQETQYF.

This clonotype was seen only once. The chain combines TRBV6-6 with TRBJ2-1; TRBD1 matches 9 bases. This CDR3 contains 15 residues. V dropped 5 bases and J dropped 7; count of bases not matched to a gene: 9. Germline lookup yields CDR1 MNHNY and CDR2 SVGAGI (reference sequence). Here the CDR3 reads CASSPWDRVGNEQFF. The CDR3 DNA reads TGTGCCAGCAGTCCCTGGGACAGGGTGGGAAATGAGCAGTTCTTC.

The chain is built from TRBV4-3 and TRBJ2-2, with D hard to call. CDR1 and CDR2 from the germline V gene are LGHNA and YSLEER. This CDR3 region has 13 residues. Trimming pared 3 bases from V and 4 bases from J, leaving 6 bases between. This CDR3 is CASSHPVTGELFF. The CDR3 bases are TGCGCCAGCAGCCACCCCGTCACCGGGGAGCTGTTTTTT.

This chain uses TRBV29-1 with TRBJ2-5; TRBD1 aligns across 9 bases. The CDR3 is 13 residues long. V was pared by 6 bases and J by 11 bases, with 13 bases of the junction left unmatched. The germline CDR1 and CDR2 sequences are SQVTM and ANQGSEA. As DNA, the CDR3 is TGCAGCGTCCTCACAGGGGGCCGCCCGGTGCAGTACTTC. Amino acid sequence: CSVLTGGRPVQYF.

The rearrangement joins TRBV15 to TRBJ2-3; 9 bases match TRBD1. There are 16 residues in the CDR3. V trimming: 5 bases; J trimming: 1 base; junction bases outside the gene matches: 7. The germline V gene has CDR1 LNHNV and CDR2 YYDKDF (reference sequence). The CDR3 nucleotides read TGTGCCACCAGCCGTGCGGGACAGGGAGGCACAGATACGCAGTATTTT. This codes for CATSRAGQGGTDTQYF.

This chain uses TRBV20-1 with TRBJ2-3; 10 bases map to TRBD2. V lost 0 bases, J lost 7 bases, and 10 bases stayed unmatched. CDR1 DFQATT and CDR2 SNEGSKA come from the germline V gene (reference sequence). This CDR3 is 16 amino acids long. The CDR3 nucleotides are TGCAGTGCTAGAGATAGGGCTAGCGGGGGCCCCTATACGCAGTATTTT. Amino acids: CSARDRASGGPYTQYF.

CDR3 amino acids: CASSYGPVRTHEQFF. The CDR3 coding sequence is TGTGCCAGCAGTTACGGACCGGTCCGCACCCATGAGCAGTTCTTC. The chain has TRBV6-2 or TRBV6-3 and TRBJ2-1; D gene uncertain. This CDR3 spans 15 amino acids. V was pared by 2 bases and J by 8 bases, with 16 bases between. Per the germline V gene, CDR1 is MNHEY and CDR2 is SVGEGT.

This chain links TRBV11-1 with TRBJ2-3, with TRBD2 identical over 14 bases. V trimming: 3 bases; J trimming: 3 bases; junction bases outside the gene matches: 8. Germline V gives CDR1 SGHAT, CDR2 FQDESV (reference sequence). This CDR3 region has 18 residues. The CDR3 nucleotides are TGTGCCAGCAGCTTCTCTGGATGGACTAGCGGGGGGACAGATACGCAGTATTTT. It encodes CASSFSGWTSGGTDTQYF.

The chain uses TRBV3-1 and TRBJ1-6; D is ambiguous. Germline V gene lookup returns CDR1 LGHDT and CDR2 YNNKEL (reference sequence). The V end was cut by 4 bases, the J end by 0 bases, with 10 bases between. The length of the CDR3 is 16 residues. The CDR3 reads CASSPTQSSYNSPLHF. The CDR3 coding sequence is TGTGCCAGCAGCCCCACACAGAGCTCCTATAATTCACCCCTCCACTTT.

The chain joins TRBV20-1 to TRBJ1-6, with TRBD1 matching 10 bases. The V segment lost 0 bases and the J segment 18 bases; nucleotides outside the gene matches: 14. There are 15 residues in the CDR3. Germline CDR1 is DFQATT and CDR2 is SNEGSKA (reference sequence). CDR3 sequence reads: CSARDLGTGVSEPHF. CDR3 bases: TGCAGTGCTAGAGATCTGGGGACAGGGGTTTCGGAACCCCACTTT.

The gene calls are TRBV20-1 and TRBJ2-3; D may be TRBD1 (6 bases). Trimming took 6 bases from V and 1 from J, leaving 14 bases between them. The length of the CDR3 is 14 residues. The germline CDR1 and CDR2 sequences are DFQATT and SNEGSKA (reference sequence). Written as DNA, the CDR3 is TGCAGTGCCGCTTCGTGGGGGCGCACAGATACGCAGTATTTT. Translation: CSAASWGRTDTQYF.

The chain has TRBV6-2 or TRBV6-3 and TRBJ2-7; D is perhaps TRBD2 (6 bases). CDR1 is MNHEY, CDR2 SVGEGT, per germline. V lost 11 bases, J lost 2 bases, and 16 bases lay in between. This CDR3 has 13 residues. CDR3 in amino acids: CAAGGPGTYEQYF. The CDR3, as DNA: TGTGCCGCCGGGGGACCGGGGACCTACGAGCAGTACTTC.

CDR3 bases: TGCAGCGCCGGCGGGGCTAGCGGGAGAGTTTATGAGCAGTTCTTC. Residues: CSAGGASGRVYEQFF. V is TRBV29-1 and J is TRBJ2-1, with TRBD2 matching 10 bases. Germline loops: CDR1 SQVTM, CDR2 ANQGSEA. This CDR3 region has 15 residues. The trim removed 7 bases at V and 8 bases at J, leaving 14 bases unmatched.